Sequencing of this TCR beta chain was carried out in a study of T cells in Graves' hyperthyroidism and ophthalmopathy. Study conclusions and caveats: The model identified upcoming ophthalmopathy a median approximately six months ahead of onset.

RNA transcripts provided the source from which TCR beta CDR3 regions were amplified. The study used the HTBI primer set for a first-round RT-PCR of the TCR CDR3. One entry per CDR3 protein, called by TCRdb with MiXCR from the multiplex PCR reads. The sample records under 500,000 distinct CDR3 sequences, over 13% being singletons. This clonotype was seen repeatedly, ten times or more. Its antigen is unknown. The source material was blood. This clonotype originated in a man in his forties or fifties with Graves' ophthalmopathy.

The CDR3 sequence is CASSPSRARGADTQYF. CDR3 DNA sequence: TGCGCCAGCAGCCCATCGCGGGCCAGGGGTGCAGATACGCAGTATTTT. This sequence joins TRBV5-1 and TRBJ2-3, with D possibly matching TRBD1 (6 bases). The CDR3 has 16 residues. Trimming cost V 4 bases and J 4 bases, with 19 bases left between them. CDR1 is SGHRS, CDR2 YFSETQ, per germline.